Presented here are 28 T cell receptor beta chains from one specimen sequenced in a study of immune evolution from preneoplasia to lung adenocarcinoma. Libraries were prepared by immunoSEQ multiplex PCR; TCRdb keeps only in-frame clonotypes and omits some of them. The table includes under 3,000 clones, 84% detected once. The specimen sequenced was FFPE atypical adenomatous hyperplasia tissue from the lung. Subset described: atypical adenomatous hyperplasia (AAH), lung preneoplasia. These receptors were obtained from a person aged 65 to 85 with lung adenocarcinoma.

The chain employs TRBV7-3 and TRBJ2-3; perhaps TRBD2 as D (5 bases). Deletions cut 5 bases from V and 0 bases from J, with 24 bases between. Germline loops: CDR1 SGHTA, CDR2 FQGTGA. The CDR3 extends over 19 amino acids. The CDR3 DNA reads as TGTGCCAGCAGCCCTATCCATCAGCGGACCGCCGGGAGCACAGATACGCAGTATTTT. Encoded protein: CASSPIHQRTAGSTDTQYF.

The chain employs TRBV6-1 and TRBJ2-3; TRBD2 aligns across 8 bases. In germline, CDR1 is MNHNS, CDR2 SASEGT. CDR3 length: 18 amino acids. The J segment lost 0 bases and the V segment lost 2 bases, leaving 10 bases of the junction unmatched. CDR3 nucleotide sequence: TGTGCCAGCAGTGAAAATATTGGGGCTAGCGGGAGCACAGATACGCAGTATTTT. Translating it yields CASSENIGASGSTDTQYF.

The rearrangement uses TRBV7-8 and TRBJ1-5; the D is unclear. V was clipped by 5 bases and J by 0 bases, with 11 bases between them. This CDR3 has 15 residues. CDR1 and CDR2 from the germline V gene are SGHVS and FQNEAQ. This chain's CDR3 is CASSPARYSNQPQHF. CDR3 sequence (DNA): TGTGCCAGCAGCCCCGCGCGGTATAGCAATCAGCCCCAGCATTTT.

The chain uses TRBV19 and TRBJ1-1; D gene uncertain. The CDR3 is made up of 14 amino acids. In germline, CDR1 is LNHDA, CDR2 SQIVND (reference sequence). The V and J ends lost 4 bases and 7 bases respectively, with 16 bases between them. Here the CDR3 DNA reads TGTGCCAGTAGTACTTTCCTTTACACGGGTGAAGCTTTCTTT. Encoded protein: CASSTFLYTGEAFF.

In its sample, this clone was seen once. The CDR3 loop reads CASTGAGGGTDTQYF. The CDR3 region has the DNA TGTGCCAGCACTGGAGCGGGAGGGGGGACAGATACGCAGTATTTT. The chain combines TRBV6-1 with TRBJ2-3; TRBD2 agrees at 10 bases. The CDR3 is 15 residues long. Germline loops: CDR1 MNHNS, CDR2 SASEGT. V shed 7 bases, J shed 3 bases, and the junction held 7 bases outside the gene matches.

This chain uses TRBV11-2 with TRBJ1-1; 8 nucleotides match TRBD1. The CDR3 totals 14 residues. The ends lost 3 bases at V and 4 bases at J; junction bases unmatched: 4. The germline CDR1 and CDR2 sequences are SGHAT and FQNNGV. The CDR3 reads CASSFPGGRTEAFF. The CDR3 nucleotides read TGTGCCAGCAGCTTTCCAGGGGGCCGCACTGAAGCTTTCTTT.

This clone has a single count. This chain links TRBV18 with TRBJ1-1; 9 bases match TRBD1. Germline V gene sequence: CDR1 KGHSH, CDR2 LQKENI. The CDR3 spans 16 residues. Trimming removed 5 bases from V and 1 base from J; junction bases left unmatched: 8. The DNA for the CDR3 is TGTGCCAGCTCAGGTGGACAGGGGCAAAGGAACACTGAAGCTTTCTTT. It encodes CASSGGQGQRNTEAFF.

V and J are TRBV30 and TRBJ2-1; TRBD2 matches 11 bases. The J segment lost 5 bases and the V segment lost 0 bases, leaving 3 bases of the junction unmatched. The CDR3 loop spans 15 amino acids. Germline V gives CDR1 GTSNPN, CDR2 SVGIG (reference sequence). The CDR3 DNA reads TGTGCCTGGAGTGTATTGGGACTAGCGGACAATGAGCAGTTCTTC. As protein: CAWSVLGLADNEQFF.

This sequence joins TRBV14 and TRBJ2-2, with D tentatively TRBD2 (5 bases). The CDR3 totals 13 residues. CDR1 SGHDN and CDR2 FVKESK come from the germline V gene. The V gene lost 6 bases and the J gene lost 5 bases, with 10 bases spanning the gap. The CDR3 sequence is CASRSSGTGELFF. CDR3 sequence (DNA): TGTGCCAGCAGGTCAAGCGGTACCGGGGAGCTGTTTTTT.

V is TRBV25-1 and J is TRBJ2-3, with D tentatively TRBD1 or TRBD2 (6 bases each). The V and J ends lost 3 bases and 1 base respectively, with 8 bases between them. The germline CDR1 and CDR2 sequences are MGHDK and SYGVNS. The length of the CDR3 is 14 residues. The DNA of the CDR3 is TGTGCCAGCAGTGAGGGGGGCCGCACAGATACGCAGTATTTT. Its protein product is CASSEGGRTDTQYF. The variable domain in full, with the rest retrieved from reference TRBV25-1 and TRBJ2-3, is EADIYQTPRYLVIGTGKKITLECSQTMGHDKMYWYQQDPGMELHLIHYSYGVNSTEKGDLSSESTVSRIRTEHFPLTLESARPSHTSQYLCASSEGGRTDTQYFGPGTRLTVL.

This chain uses TRBV5-1 with TRBJ2-5; no reliable D call. V was clipped by 3 bases and J by 3 bases, with 12 bases between them. Germline CDR1 is SGHRS and CDR2 is YFSETQ. The length of the CDR3 is 14 residues. The DNA for the CDR3 is TGCGCCAGCAGCTGGCTGAGTGGCGAAGAGACCCAGTACTTC. It yields the protein CASSWLSGEETQYF.

The rearrangement uses TRBV5-4 and TRBJ1-2; tentative D call: TRBD1 (6 bases). The CDR3 has 15 amino acids. Germline values: CDR1 SGHNT, CDR2 YYREEE (reference sequence). V was pared by 3 bases and J by 8 bases, with 20 bases between. As DNA, the CDR3 is TGTGCCAGCAGCTCGGGAGGGGACGGGGGCAGAGGCTACACCTTC. This sequence encodes CASSSGGDGGRGYTF.

V usage is TRBV4-2 and J usage is TRBJ2-7, with unresolved D. Germline V gene sequence: CDR1 LGHNA, CDR2 YNFKEQ. V lost 0 bases, J lost 2 bases, and 11 bases lay in between. The length of the CDR3 is 15 residues. CDR3 coding DNA: TGTGCCAGCAGCCAAGAATCGGCGACGACCTACGAGCAGTACTTC. Residues: CASSQESATTYEQYF.

CDR3: CASSEGSRTTQHF. DNA for the CDR3: TGTGCCAGCAGTGAAGGGTCCCGCACGACCCAGCATTTT. The chain is built from TRBV2 and TRBJ1-5; D ambiguous. The V gene lost 1 base and the J gene lost 11 bases, with 12 bases spanning the gap. Germline V gene sequence: CDR1 SNHLY, CDR2 FYNNEI. This CDR3 is 13 amino acids long.

DNA for the CDR3: TGTGCCAGCAGCTTAGTGGGTGACAATTTATCCGAGCAGTACTTC. Its translation: CASSLVGDNLSEQYF. J is TRBJ2-7 and V is TRBV11-2; D gene uncertain. Trimming removed 1 base from V and 6 bases from J, with 16 bases in between. The V gene's germline CDR1 is SGHAT and CDR2 FQNNGV. The CDR3 has 15 amino acids.

The chain links TRBV9 to TRBJ2-3; D is uncertain. The V gene's germline CDR1 is SGDLS and CDR2 YYNGEE. The CDR3 is 14 residues long. Trimming took off 0 bases at V and 8 bases at J, with 13 bases between the two ends. Here the CDR3 DNA reads TGTGCCAGCAGCGTAGCTGATAGGGCCAGTACGCAGTATTTT. This sequence encodes CASSVADRASTQYF.

The chain combines TRBV5-5 with TRBJ1-1; TRBD1 might be the D (5 bases). Germline V gives CDR1 SGHKS, CDR2 YYEKEE (reference sequence). This CDR3 comprises 13 residues. Trimming cost V 2 bases and J 1 base, with 6 bases left between them. CDR3 DNA: TGTGCCAGCAGCTTAACAGGGAACACTGAAGCTTTCTTT. It codes for CASSLTGNTEAFF.

The chain carries TRBV10-2 and TRBJ2-3; D may be TRBD1 or TRBD2 (5 bases each). V was cut by 7 bases and J by 2 bases, with 19 bases left in between. CDR1 and CDR2 (germline): WSHSY, SAAADI. The CDR3 is 16 residues long. The CDR3 loop reads CASTGLRGTNTDTQYF. CDR3 nucleotide sequence: TGCGCCAGCACGGGGCTTCGTGGGACGAACACAGATACGCAGTATTTT.

The rearrangement uses TRBV2 and TRBJ2-5; D is ambiguous. This CDR3 spans 14 amino acids. Germline V gene data show CDR1 as SNHLY and CDR2 as FYNNEI. Deletions cut 2 bases from V and 5 bases from J, with 12 bases between. Here the CDR3 DNA reads TGTGCCAGCAGTGAATTTGTTCCTGAGGAGACCCAGTACTTC. This codes for CASSEFVPEETQYF.

Comment on this clone: Here the CDR3 omits its conserved ending phenylalanine or tryptophan, so a read error is the likely source. Because the CDR3's place on the DNA is in doubt, the DNA is left out and the CDR3 is given as listed by TCRdb. This sequence joins TRBV28 and TRBJ2-4; TRBD2, as called in the table, went unchecked against the DNA. Germline CDR1 reads MDHEN; CDR2 reads SYDVKM. Inclusive of both ends, the CDR3 amounts to 9 amino acids. The CDR3 protein is CASSEDTGG.

The chain has TRBV11-2 and TRBJ1-2; D remains unclear. Germline V CDR1 and CDR2: SGHAT, FQNNGV. Between the trimmed V and J ends, which lost 7 bases and 5 bases, there was a span of 17 bases. This CDR3 comprises 14 residues. This chain's CDR3 is CASTTYTGGYGYTF. The DNA of the CDR3 is TGTGCCAGCACTACCTACACGGGAGGGTATGGCTACACCTTC.

The V gene is TRBV6-1, the J gene TRBJ1-1; no definite D call. The germline V and J ends were trimmed by 1 base and 10 bases, with 22 bases remaining between them. This CDR3 region has 16 residues. Germline CDR1 and CDR2: MNHNS and SASEGT. The CDR3 is CASSEVSPGEGLRAFF. In nucleotides, the CDR3 is TGTGCCAGCAGTGAAGTTAGCCCGGGAGAGGGCTTGCGAGCTTTCTTT.

V is TRBV19 and J is TRBJ1-2; 9 nucleotides line up with TRBD1. The CDR3 loop spans 15 amino acids. Germline lookup yields CDR1 LNHDA and CDR2 SQIVND (reference sequence). V was clipped by 5 bases and J by 6 bases; unmatched bases: 10. CDR3 in DNA: TGTGCCAGTAGTTCCCAGACAGGGGGGGTTCATGGCTACACCTTC. Translating it yields CASSSQTGGVHGYTF.

This chain connects TRBV11-2 to TRBJ1-1; D unclear. This CDR3 is built from 13 residues. CDR1 is SGHAT, CDR2 FQNNGV, per germline. V lost 3 bases and J lost 0, with 5 bases in between. The CDR3 here is CASSFTVNTEAFF. The CDR3 bases are TGTGCCAGCAGCTTTACAGTGAACACTGAAGCTTTCTTT.

V and J are TRBV9 and TRBJ1-2, with TRBD1 identical over 7 bases. The CDR3 spans 14 residues. The V gene's germline CDR1 is SGDLS and CDR2 YYNGEE. V was clipped by 4 bases and J by 3 bases; unmatched bases: 6. The CDR3: CASSRPGQYYGYTF. CDR3 nucleotide sequence: TGTGCCAGCAGCAGACCGGGACAGTACTATGGCTACACCTTC.

The rearrangement joins TRBV28 to TRBJ2-7, with D unclear. V lost 3 bases, J lost 7 bases, and 7 bases lay in between. Germline CDR1 reads MDHEN; CDR2 reads SYDVKM. This CDR3 has 11 residues. DNA for the CDR3: TGTGCCAGCAGTTTGATGGGGGAGCAGTACTTC. Amino acid sequence: CASSLMGEQYF.

V is TRBV11-2 and J is TRBJ1-1; 7 bases align to TRBD1. CDR3 length: 15 residues. The ends lost 3 bases at V and 5 bases at J; junction bases unmatched: 9. Germline CDR1 and CDR2: SGHAT and FQNNGV. The chain's CDR3 is CASSFETGLDTEAFF. The CDR3 coding sequence is TGTGCCAGCAGCTTCGAGACAGGGTTGGATACTGAAGCTTTCTTT.

Only a few counts were recorded for this clone. This rearrangement joins TRBV11-3 to TRBJ2-1, with TRBD1 matching 12 bases. Germline loops: CDR1 SGHNT, CDR2 YENEEA. This CDR3 has 15 amino acids. The V and J ends lost 5 bases and 10 bases, in that order; junction bases with no gene match: 9. The CDR3 nucleotides read TGTGCCAGCAGCCCACCGGGACAGGGGGCCCGAGAGCAGTTCTTC. Its protein is CASSPPGQGAREQFF.